This T cell receptor beta chain originates from a study of blood T cell repertoires in COVID-19. Study in general: Samples taken during acute and convalescent COVID-19 were collected in the United States, Italy and Spain. In each case, the material was cDNA or gDNA derived from T cells, B-cell-depleted T cells, or PBMCs.

Per the original methods: From reference gene primer amplification, estimates of nucleated cell counts were derived. Here immunoSEQ multiplex PCR was the method, and the copy in TCRdb shows in-frame clones only, minus some. Clonal size and the V and J genes are those of that table, whereas D and trimming came from the DNA. This repertoire shows around 110,000 clones, 70% to 85% found once; its top ten account for less than 9%. This clone was detected ten times or more. V trimming: 3 bases; J trimming: 5 bases; junction bases outside the gene matches: 8. This CDR3 is 16 amino acids long. Per germline, CDR1 SGHTA and CDR2 FQGNSA.

Material: peripheral blood. The clonotype comes from a man between 65 and 85 years old with active or convalescent COVID-19. The chain combines TRBV7-2 with TRBJ2-7; 12 bases match TRBD1. This chain's CDR3 is CASSFQPGTGGNEQYF. CDR3 DNA: TGTGCCAGCAGCTTTCAACCCGGGACAGGGGGCAACGAGCAGTACTTC.